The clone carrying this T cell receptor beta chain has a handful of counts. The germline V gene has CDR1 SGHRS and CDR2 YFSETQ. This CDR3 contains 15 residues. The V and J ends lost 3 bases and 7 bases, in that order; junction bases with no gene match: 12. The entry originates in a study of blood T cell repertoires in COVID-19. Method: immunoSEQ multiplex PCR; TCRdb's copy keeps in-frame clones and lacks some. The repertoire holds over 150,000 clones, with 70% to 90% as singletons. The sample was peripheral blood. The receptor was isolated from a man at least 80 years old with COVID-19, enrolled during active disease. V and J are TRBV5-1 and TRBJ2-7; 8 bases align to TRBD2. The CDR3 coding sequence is TGCGCCAGCAGCTCCTCGCGGGGGGCACCCCCGGAGCAGTACTTC. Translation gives CASSSSRGAPPEQYF.